These 27 T cell receptor beta chains share one sample of origin, sequenced in a study of shared T cell receptors in the human thymus. Profiling relied on immunoSEQ multiplex PCR, and the TCRdb table lists in-frame clones only, not all of them. In the table there are approximately 760,000 clones, around 85% of which are singletons. The data also belong to a second study, concerning human thymus T cells.

The sequenced material came from thymocytes. The receptors stem from a girl under three years old with a congenital heart defect.

The chain uses TRBV20-1 and TRBJ1-1; D call uncertain. This CDR3 spans 10 amino acids. The V gene lost 4 bases and the J gene lost 8 bases, with 8 bases spanning the gap. Germline V CDR1 and CDR2: DFQATT, SNEGSKA (reference sequence). The CDR3 nucleotides read TGCAGTGCTACAACGCTAGAAGCTTTCTTT. Amino acid sequence: CSATTLEAFF.

V usage is TRBV6-1 and J usage is TRBJ1-3; 9 bases align to TRBD1. The CDR3 is 19 amino acids. The ends lost 4 bases at V and 0 bases at J; junction bases unmatched: 13. Germline assignment: CDR1 MNHNS and CDR2 SASEGT. CDR3 DNA sequence: TGTGCCAGCAGTGGACCTTACCGGGACAGGGAACGCTCTGGAAACACCATATATTTT. It translates to CASSGPYRDRERSGNTIYF.

The chain links TRBV19 to TRBJ1-2, with D hard to call. The V end lost 7 bases, the J end lost 2 bases, and 23 bases lay between the germline ends. Germline-derived CDR1 and CDR2 are LNHDA and SQIVND (reference sequence). This CDR3 has 17 amino acids. In nucleotides, the CDR3 is TGTGCCAGTAAATCTCATCGTCCCCCGCGGGGAAACTATGGCTACACCTTC. Amino acid sequence: CASKSHRPPRGNYGYTF.

This rearrangement joins TRBV9 to TRBJ1-1; 9 bases match TRBD1. In germline, CDR1 is SGDLS, CDR2 YYNGEE. The CDR3 length is 14 residues. Trimming removed 2 bases from V and 9 bases from J; junction bases left unmatched: 8. CDR3: CASSVIGQGSKAFF. The DNA for the CDR3 is TGTGCCAGCAGCGTGATTGGACAGGGGAGTAAAGCTTTCTTT.

CDR3 bases: TGTGCCAGCAGCCCACGTTCAGGGGGGAATGATACGCAGTATTTT. This sequence encodes CASSPRSGGNDTQYF. V is TRBV6-6 and J is TRBJ2-3; D is perhaps TRBD1 (7 bases). V was clipped by 6 bases and J by 6 bases, with 19 bases between them. The CDR3 sequence is 15 residues long. Germline V lookup: CDR1 MNHNY, CDR2 SVGAGI (reference sequence).

This clone has only a few counts. V gene TRBV29-1 combines with J gene TRBJ1-2, with D perhaps TRBD1 (6 bases). This CDR3 comprises 14 residues. Germline V gene data show CDR1 as SQVTM and CDR2 as ANQGSEA. V was cut by 6 bases and J by 7 bases, with 21 bases left in between. The CDR3 region has the DNA TGCAGCGTGGTTGGGACACATAACGGCGGTGGCTACACCTTC. Translation gives CSVVGTHNGGGYTF. Full variable domain (missing parts from reference TRBV29-1 and TRBJ1-2): SAVISQKPSRDICQRGTSLTIQCQVDSQVTMMFWYRQQPGQSLTLIATANQGSEATYESGFVIDKFPISRPNLTFSTLTVSNMSPEDSSIYLCSVVGTHNGGGYTFGSGTRLTVV.

The chain joins TRBV25-1 to TRBJ2-7, with TRBD1 identical over 8 bases. The V gene end was trimmed by 5 bases and the J gene end by 0 bases; junction bases not matched to a gene: 6. Germline loops: CDR1 MGHDK, CDR2 SYGVNS. The CDR3 contains 15 residues. The CDR3 coding sequence is TGTGCCAGCAGTACGGGACAGGCCACCTCCTACGAGCAGTACTTC. This translates into CASSTGQATSYEQYF.

The CDR3 loop is CATSTGPMTSGGPEPSSYEQYF. The CDR3 DNA sequence: TGTGCCACCAGCACCGGGCCCATGACTAGCGGGGGGCCCGAACCGAGCTCCTACGAGCAGTACTTC. The chain uses TRBV15 and TRBJ2-7; TRBD2 agrees at 13 bases. V shed 4 bases, J shed 0 bases, and the junction held 21 bases outside the gene matches. CDR1 LNHNV and CDR2 YYDKDF come from the germline V gene (reference sequence). This CDR3 is 22 amino acids long.

CDR3 bases: TGCGCCAGCAGCTTGGGACAGGGGACTTTTGAAGCTTTCTTT. As protein: CASSLGQGTFEAFF. The chain recombines TRBV5-1 with TRBJ1-1; 8 nucleotides agree with TRBD1. The germline gives CDR1 SGHRS, CDR2 YFSETQ. The junction had 5 bases not matched to a gene; V was cut back by 0 bases and J by 7 bases. This CDR3 has 14 amino acids.

The rearrangement uses TRBV7-4 and TRBJ1-2; D possibly corresponds to TRBD1 (6 bases). CDR1 is SGHVT and CDR2 is SQSDAQ in the germline V gene. The CDR3 totals 16 residues. With 5 bases removed from V and 5 bases from J, the gap between germline ends came to 21 bases. CDR3 nucleotides: TGTGCCAGCAGCCCCGGCGGGGGGCAGGAGGTTTATGGCTACACCTTC. It specifies CASSPGGGQEVYGYTF.

The chain is built from TRBV7-9 and TRBJ2-7; perhaps TRBD2 as D (6 bases). Germline V gene lookup returns CDR1 SEHNR and CDR2 FQNEAQ (reference sequence). V was shortened by 2 bases and J by 1 base, with 15 bases between the two germline ends. CDR3 length equals 16 residues. The DNA of the CDR3 is TGTGCCAGCAGCTTAAAGGTCGGGGCGGGATCCTACGAGCAGTACTTC. Its protein product is CASSLKVGAGSYEQYF.

The chain joins TRBV6-1 to TRBJ2-5, with TRBD2 identical over 9 bases. CDR1 and CDR2 (germline): MNHNS, SASEGT. The CDR3 is made up of 17 amino acids. V was pared by 2 bases and J by 0 bases, with 7 bases of the junction left unmatched. The CDR3 is CASSEFYGTSNQETQYF. The CDR3 region has the DNA TGTGCCAGCAGTGAATTTTACGGGACTAGCAACCAAGAGACCCAGTACTTC.

The chain joins TRBV7-2 to TRBJ2-2, with 8 bases aligning to TRBD1. The CDR3 has 16 amino acids. The germline gives CDR1 SGHTA, CDR2 FQGNSA. J gave up 3 bases and V 5 bases, and 8 bases lay outside the gene matches. This CDR3 is CASSIGDRRYTGELFF. Here the CDR3 DNA reads TGTGCCAGCAGCATAGGGGACAGGCGTTACACCGGGGAGCTGTTTTTT.

V is TRBV7-8 and J is TRBJ1-2, with 7 bases matching TRBD1. CDR1 and CDR2 (germline): SGHVS, FQNEAQ. The CDR3 sequence is 15 residues long. With 2 bases clipped from V and 3 bases from J, the junction kept 6 bases outside the gene matches. In DNA form, the CDR3 reads TGTGCCAGCAGCTTATTTGACAGGGCTGACTATGGCTACACCTTC. Translation: CASSLFDRADYGYTF.

The chain recombines TRBV30 with TRBJ2-7; no clear D. V was trimmed by 1 base and J by 6 bases, leaving 7 bases between them. CDR1 is GTSNPN, CDR2 SVGIG, per germline (reference sequence). This CDR3 is 11 amino acids long. This CDR3 reads CAWSASGEQYF. CDR3 nucleotides: TGTGCCTGGAGTGCGTCCGGCGAGCAGTACTTC.

This clone was seen only once. This chain uses TRBV5-6 with TRBJ2-3, with 9 bases lining up with TRBD2. Unmatched junction bases numbered 8, after V lost 1 base and J lost 5 bases. Per germline, CDR1 SGHDT and CDR2 YYEEEE. CDR3 size: 16 residues. CDR3 sequence reads: CASSLHASGAIDTQYF. CDR3 bases: TGTGCCAGCAGCTTGCACGCTAGCGGGGCTATAGATACGCAGTATTTT.

This clone was picked up one time. The chain joins TRBV5-6 to TRBJ2-2; 10 nucleotides line up with TRBD1. The CDR3 loop spans 19 amino acids. The germline V gene has CDR1 SGHDT and CDR2 YYEEEE. V shed 1 base and J 3 bases; nucleotides not matched to a gene: 12. This CDR3 is CASSLKTGGEVGDTGELFF. The CDR3 bases are TGTGCCAGCAGCTTGAAGACAGGGGGCGAGGTTGGGGACACCGGGGAGCTGTTTTTT.

The CDR3 loop reads CASSLSEGSYNEQFF. Here the CDR3 DNA reads TGTGCCAGCAGTTTGTCTGAGGGTTCCTACAATGAGCAGTTCTTC. This chain links TRBV27 with TRBJ2-1, with D possibly being TRBD2 (5 bases). Germline values: CDR1 MNHEY, CDR2 SMNVEV (reference sequence). CDR3 length: 15 amino acids. V shed 3 bases and J shed 1 base, with 10 bases lying between them.

This clone occurred once. The chain uses TRBV19 and TRBJ2-7; the match to TRBD1 covers 8 bases. The CDR3 covers 14 residues. Germline assignment: CDR1 LNHDA and CDR2 SQIVND (reference sequence). V shed 6 bases, J shed 4 bases, and the junction held 8 bases outside the gene matches. The CDR3 DNA follows: TGTGCCAGTAGACCGACTGGACAGGGTTACGAGCAGTACTTC. This gives the protein CASRPTGQGYEQYF. The full variable domain, with the rest looked up from reference TRBV19 and TRBJ2-7, is DGGITQSPKYLFRKEGQNVTLSCEQNLNHDAMYWYRQDPGQGLRLIYYSQIVNDFQKGDIAEGYSVSREKKESFPLTVTSAQKNPTAFYLCASRPTGQGYEQYFGPGTRLTVT.

The rearrangement joins TRBV7-9 to TRBJ1-2; maybe TRBD1 (5 bases). V was shortened by 5 bases and J by 2 bases, with 18 bases between the two germline ends. The CDR3 contains 16 residues. Germline CDR1 and CDR2: SEHNR and FQNEAQ (reference sequence). Here the CDR3 DNA reads TGTGCCAGCAGCCCCTATGGAGGGACCGTAAACTATGGCTACACCTTC. It translates to CASSPYGGTVNYGYTF.

CDR3 residues: CASSSGTGGLYEQYF. CDR3 in DNA: TGTGCCAGCAGCTCAGGGACAGGGGGCCTCTACGAGCAGTACTTC. The chain couples TRBV7-9 to TRBJ2-7; 12 positions agree with TRBD1. Germline trimming cut 4 bases from V and 3 bases from J; bases unmatched to any gene: 4. Germline V gives CDR1 SEHNR, CDR2 FQNEAQ (reference sequence). The length of the CDR3 is 15 residues.

The chain links TRBV20-1 to TRBJ1-2; D not certain. Trimming removed 2 bases from V and 3 bases from J, with 4 bases in between. Germline V gene lookup returns CDR1 DFQATT and CDR2 SNEGSKA (reference sequence). This CDR3 contains 11 residues. CDR3 DNA sequence: TGCAGTGCTAGATATGACTATGGCTACACCTTC. It codes for CSARYDYGYTF.

This chain joins TRBV25-1 and TRBJ2-1, with 8 bases identical to TRBD1. This CDR3 comprises 14 residues. The V segment lost 7 bases and the J segment 8 bases; nucleotides outside the gene matches: 10. CDR1 is MGHDK, CDR2 SYGVNS, per germline. This CDR3 reads CASNVPGQVDEQFF. The CDR3 bases are TGTGCCAGCAACGTCCCGGGACAGGTAGATGAGCAGTTCTTC.

The chain links TRBV28 to TRBJ1-5; TRBD1 matches 8 bases. The germline V gene has CDR1 MDHEN and CDR2 SYDVKM. The CDR3 is 17 residues long. The V segment lost 1 base and the J segment 5 bases; nucleotides outside the gene matches: 10. CDR3 DNA: TGTGCCAGCAGTTTATATCCAGGGGGCCGTTCCCATCAGCCCCAGCATTTT. This codes for CASSLYPGGRSHQPQHF.

CDR3 bases: TGTGCCAGCAGTGCCGGGACAGGAGCCGCCCTTGGCTATGGCTACACCTTC. Protein: CASSAGTGAALGYGYTF. The chain has TRBV6-1 and TRBJ1-2; the match to TRBD1 covers 8 bases. The CDR3 covers 17 residues. After removal of 4 bases from V and 4 bases from J, the junction contained 14 bases not matched to a gene. From germline, CDR1 is MNHNS and CDR2 SASEGT.

This sequence joins TRBV6-5 and TRBJ2-4; D is unclear. The V gene's germline CDR1 is MNHEY and CDR2 SVGAGI. The ends were cut back, 5 bases at V and 6 bases at J, with 17 bases in the middle. This CDR3 spans 15 amino acids. The CDR3: CASSIDGRPLNIQYF. CDR3 coding DNA: TGTGCCAGCAGTATCGATGGCAGGCCCTTAAACATTCAGTACTTC.

The V call is TRBV4-1, the J call TRBJ2-3, with TRBD1 identical over 7 bases. The J segment lost 3 bases and the V segment lost 4 bases, leaving 4 bases of the junction unmatched. The length of the CDR3 is 14 residues. Germline V lookup: CDR1 MGHRA, CDR2 YSYEKL. CDR3 loop: CASSPTDRTDTQYF. For the CDR3, the DNA is TGCGCCAGCAGCCCCACGGACAGGACAGATACGCAGTATTTT.